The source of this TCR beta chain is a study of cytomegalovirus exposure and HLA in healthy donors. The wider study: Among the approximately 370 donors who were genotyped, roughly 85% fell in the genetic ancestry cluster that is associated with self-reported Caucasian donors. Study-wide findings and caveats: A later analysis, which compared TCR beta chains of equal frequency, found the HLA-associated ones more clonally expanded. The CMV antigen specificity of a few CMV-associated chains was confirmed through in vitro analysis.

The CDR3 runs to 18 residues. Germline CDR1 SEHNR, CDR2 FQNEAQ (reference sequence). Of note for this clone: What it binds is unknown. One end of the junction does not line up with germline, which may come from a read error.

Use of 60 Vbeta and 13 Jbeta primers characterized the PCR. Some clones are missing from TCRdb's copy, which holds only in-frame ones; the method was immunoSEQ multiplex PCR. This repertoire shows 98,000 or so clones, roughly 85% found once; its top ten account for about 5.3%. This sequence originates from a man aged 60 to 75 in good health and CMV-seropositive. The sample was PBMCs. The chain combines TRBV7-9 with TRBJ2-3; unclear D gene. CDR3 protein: CSSSFRGLRRYSTDTQYF. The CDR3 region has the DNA TGTTCCAGCAGCTTTCGAGGCCTACGTCGATATAGCACAGATACGCAGTATTTT. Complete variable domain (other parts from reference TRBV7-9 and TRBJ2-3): DTGVSQNPRHKITKRGQNVTFRCDPISEHNRLYWYRQTLGQGPEFLTYFQNEAQLEKSRLLSDRFSAERPKGSFSTLEIQRTEQGDSAMYLCSSSFRGLRRYSTDTQYFGPGTRLTVL.